A single sample gave rise to the 28 T cell receptor beta chains below, sequenced in a study of OX40 agonist ivuxolimab in advanced cancers. TCRdb keeps only in-frame clones here, not all; method: immunoSEQ multiplex PCR. This table holds 32,000 or so clones, 80% to 90% found once. Sequencing was performed on CD4+ or CD8+ T cells sorted from blood, taken in a trial of the OX40 agonist ivuxolimab. The receptors derive from an adult with an advanced solid tumor such as melanoma, head and neck, liver or kidney cancer.

This clone has only one observation. CDR3 loop: CASSQEGRGNTGELFF. The CDR3 DNA is TGCGCCAGCAGCCAAGAAGGCAGGGGGAACACCGGGGAGCTGTTTTTT. This chain links TRBV4-1 with TRBJ2-2, with a possible D match to TRBD1 (6 bases). The length of the CDR3 is 16 residues. Trimming stripped 0 bases from V and 1 base from J, with 9 bases between. The germline V gene has CDR1 MGHRA and CDR2 YSYEKL.

By proportion, this clone is medium-sized. The CDR3 DNA follows: TGTGCCAGCAGACAGGGAAACTATGGCTACACCTTC. Its translation is CASRQGNYGYTF. The gene calls are TRBV2 and TRBJ1-2; D possibly corresponds to TRBD1 (6 bases). The V and J ends lost 6 bases and 2 bases respectively, with 7 bases between them. The germline V gene encodes CDR1 SNHLY and CDR2 FYNNEI. This CDR3 has 12 residues.

This clone was found once. The chain has TRBV4-1 and TRBJ2-1; 10 nucleotides match TRBD1. V lost 4 bases to trimming and J lost 6 bases; unmatched junction nucleotides: 12. Germline V gene lookup returns CDR1 MGHRA and CDR2 YSYEKL. This CDR3 spans 17 amino acids. In nucleotides, the CDR3 is TGCGCCAGCAGCCCCAAAGCCGGGACAGGGGCATTCAATGAGCAGTTCTTC. It codes for CASSPKAGTGAFNEQFF.

V is TRBV28 and J is TRBJ2-7, with D possibly matching TRBD1 (5 bases). The germline V and J ends were trimmed by 3 bases and 3 bases, with 18 bases remaining between them. The V gene's germline CDR1 is MDHEN and CDR2 SYDVKM. The CDR3 contains 16 residues. The CDR3 nucleotides read TGTGCCAGCAGTTTTCACCTCCTGCTAGACAGCTACGAGCAGTACTTC. This translates into CASSFHLLLDSYEQYF.

CDR3 DNA: TGTGCCAGCAGCTTGGGGGGGTTTCGGTCACCCCTCCACTTT. This codes for CASSLGGFRSPLHF. V gene TRBV5-6 combines with J gene TRBJ1-6; tentatively, D is TRBD1 (5 bases). Germline loops: CDR1 SGHDT, CDR2 YYEEEE. The CDR3 is 14 residues long. Trimming left V 0 bases short and J 10 bases short, with 11 bases between.

The chain has TRBV5-4 and TRBJ2-3; no firm D call. V shed 4 bases and J shed 7 bases, with 10 bases lying between them. The CDR3 loop spans 12 amino acids. Germline CDR1 SGHNT, CDR2 YYREEE (reference sequence). The CDR3 coding sequence is TGTGCCAGCAGCATATATCGTAATACGCAGTATTTT. The encoded protein is CASSIYRNTQYF.

The V and J genes are TRBV7-9 and TRBJ2-1; the D gene is possibly TRBD1 (5 bases). V was pared by 7 bases and J by 5 bases, with 12 bases between. This CDR3 is 13 amino acids long. Germline V gene data show CDR1 as SEHNR and CDR2 as FQNEAQ (reference sequence). In DNA, the CDR3 is TGTGCCAGCATGGCGATAGGGGACAATGAGCAGTTCTTC. It is translated as CASMAIGDNEQFF.

The V call is TRBV7-9, the J call TRBJ1-1, with D perhaps TRBD1 (6 bases). V lost 5 bases and J 3 bases, leaving 13 bases between the germline ends. This CDR3 has 14 amino acids. The germline V gene has CDR1 SEHNR and CDR2 FQNEAQ (reference sequence). The CDR3 protein is CASSVGGADTEAFF. The CDR3 DNA is TGTGCCAGCAGCGTTGGGGGCGCGGACACTGAAGCTTTCTTT.

The chain carries TRBV18 and TRBJ2-3, with D perhaps TRBD2 (5 bases). The V end was cut by 5 bases, the J end by 4 bases, with 19 bases between. In germline, CDR1 is KGHSH, CDR2 LQKENI. CDR3 size: 16 residues. CDR3 amino acids: CASSLGHGRAADTQYF. CDR3 nucleotide sequence: TGTGCCAGCTCATTGGGCCACGGGCGGGCGGCAGATACGCAGTATTTT.

This chain connects TRBV2 to TRBJ1-4; D ambiguous. The CDR3 consists of 14 residues. The V end was cut by 3 bases, the J end by 0 bases, with 5 bases between. Germline CDR1 SNHLY, CDR2 FYNNEI. Here the CDR3 DNA reads TGTGCCAGCAGTGATATAACAACTAATGAAAAACTGTTTTTT. Protein: CASSDITTNEKLFF.

This clone was recorded only once. This chain joins TRBV11-2 and TRBJ2-2, with 8 positions matching TRBD1. CDR1 is SGHAT, CDR2 FQNNGV, per germline. V trimming: 5 bases; J trimming: 5 bases; junction bases outside the gene matches: 7. There are 15 residues in the CDR3. CDR3 sequence: CASSLDRGRTGELFF. DNA of the CDR3: TGTGCCAGCAGCCTCGACAGGGGCAGAACCGGGGAGCTGTTTTTT.

This rearrangement joins TRBV5-1 to TRBJ1-2, with D maybe TRBD1 (6 bases). V lost 7 bases, J lost 4 bases, and 11 bases lay in between. The length of the CDR3 is 12 residues. Germline V lookup: CDR1 SGHRS, CDR2 YFSETQ. The CDR3 is CASAGTSYGYTF. CDR3 bases: TGCGCCAGCGCCGGGACATCCTATGGCTACACCTTC. The complete variable domain, with remaining parts taken from reference TRBV5-1 and TRBJ1-2, reads KAGVTQTPRYLIKTRGQQVTLSCSPISGHRSVSWYQQTPGQGLQFLFEYFSETQRNKGNFPGRFSGRQFSNSRSEMNVSTLELGDSALYLCASAGTSYGYTFGSGTRLTVV.

The CDR3: CASSIGDREATEAFF. Here the CDR3 DNA reads TGTGCCAGTAGTATAGGGGACAGGGAGGCCACTGAAGCTTTCTTT. This rearrangement joins TRBV19 to TRBJ1-1; 9 nucleotides agree with TRBD1. V was clipped by 1 base and J by 4 bases; unmatched bases: 4. This CDR3 region has 15 residues. Germline CDR1 and CDR2: LNHDA and SQIVND (reference sequence). The full variable domain, in which reference TRBV19 and TRBJ1-1 provide the parts outside the CDR3, is DGGITQSPKYLFRKEGQNVTLSCEQNLNHDAMYWYRQDPGQGLRLIYYSQIVNDFQKGDIAEGYSVSREKKESFPLTVTSAQKNPTAFYLCASSIGDREATEAFFGQGTRLTVV.

The J gene is TRBJ2-2, the V gene TRBV30, with D tentatively TRBD1 or TRBD2 (5 bases each). V was trimmed by 5 bases and J by 1 base, leaving 14 bases between them. The germline CDR1 and CDR2 sequences are GTSNPN and SVGIG (reference sequence). There are 15 residues in the CDR3. The CDR3: CAWGEGTLNTGELFF. The CDR3 nucleotides are TGTGCCTGGGGAGAAGGGACCCTGAACACCGGGGAGCTGTTTTTT.

This sequence joins TRBV11-2 and TRBJ1-1; no clear D gene. The CDR3 covers 13 residues. Trimming cost V 0 bases and J 11 bases, with 13 bases left between them. Germline assignment: CDR1 SGHAT and CDR2 FQNNGV. The CDR3 DNA sequence: TGTGCCAGCAGCTTAGAGGCCGGGGTGGGCGCTTTCTTT. Translating it yields CASSLEAGVGAFF.

This clone was counted a few times. The chain is built from TRBV4-2 and TRBJ1-5; 7 nucleotides match TRBD1. V lost 1 base and J lost 4; bases outside the gene matches: 7. Germline CDR1 LGHNA, CDR2 YNFKEQ. The CDR3 is 16 amino acids. Here the CDR3 reads CASSQVWDSPNQPQHF. The CDR3 nucleotides are TGTGCCAGCAGCCAAGTTTGGGACAGCCCTAATCAGCCCCAGCATTTT.

V is TRBV7-2 and J is TRBJ2-5; D remains unclear. Judging by the DNA end, TRBJ2-7 fits better; the J call may be wrong. CDR1 and CDR2 from the germline V gene are SGHTA and FQGNSA. CDR3 length: 13 amino acids. This CDR3 reads CASSLDLRVEQYF. The DNA of the CDR3 is TGTGCCAGCAGCTTAGATCTTCGGGTCGAGCAGTACTTC.

The chain is built from TRBV6-4 and TRBJ1-5; TRBD1 is a possible D gene (6 bases). The CDR3 consists of 13 residues. The ends were cut back, 8 bases at V and 6 bases at J, with 14 bases in the middle. Germline lookup yields CDR1 MRHNA and CDR2 SNTAGT. In DNA, the CDR3 is TGTGCCAGCGCTGGGGGCATGGGTCAGCCCCAGCATTTT. Translating gives CASAGGMGQPQHF.

V usage is TRBV5-1 and J usage is TRBJ2-5; no clear D gene. V gave up 0 bases and J gave up 0 bases, with 0 bases separating them. The germline V gene has CDR1 SGHRS and CDR2 YFSETQ. This CDR3 has 12 residues. Here the CDR3 DNA reads TGCGCCAGCAGCTTGGACCAAGAGACCCAGTACTTC. This sequence encodes CASSLDQETQYF.

The CDR3 sequence: CASTPRPGDSPLHF. The CDR3 DNA follows: TGCGCCAGCACCCCCCGCCCAGGGGACTCACCCCTCCACTTT. V usage is TRBV5-1 and J usage is TRBJ1-6; weak D call: TRBD1 (6 bases). The CDR3 sequence is 14 residues long. The germline V and J ends were trimmed by 6 bases and 10 bases, with 17 bases remaining between them. Germline V lookup: CDR1 SGHRS, CDR2 YFSETQ.

The table lists this clone with a few counts. The gene calls are TRBV14 and TRBJ1-1, with 9 bases identical to TRBD1. Germline CDR1 is SGHDN and CDR2 is FVKESK. This CDR3 comprises 14 residues. Trimming at V came to 3 bases and at J to 5 bases, leaving 4 bases not matched to a gene. Here the CDR3 DNA reads TGTGCCAGCAGCCACACAGGGGGCTTGACTGAAGCTTTCTTT. Protein: CASSHTGGLTEAFF.

This rearrangement joins TRBV5-5 to TRBJ2-7, with D possibly being TRBD1 (6 bases). Germline V lookup: CDR1 SGHKS, CDR2 YYEKEE (reference sequence). This CDR3 comprises 13 residues. The ends were cut back, 0 bases at V and 6 bases at J, with 10 bases in the middle. The chain's CDR3 is CASSLVQGFEQYF. CDR3 coding DNA: TGTGCCAGCAGCTTGGTACAGGGATTCGAGCAGTACTTC.

In this sample, this clone turned up a few times. The chain carries TRBV5-1 and TRBJ1-3; the D is unclear. V lost 0 bases, J lost 2 bases, and 12 bases lay in between. There are 16 residues in the CDR3. Germline-derived CDR1 and CDR2 are SGHRS and YFSETQ. The CDR3 protein is CASSLAGSRAGNTIYF. The CDR3 bases are TGCGCCAGCAGCTTGGCGGGGTCAAGGGCTGGAAACACCATATATTTT.

This clone was seen only once. The chain carries TRBV6-1 and TRBJ1-6, with D maybe TRBD1 (6 bases). From germline, CDR1 is MNHNS and CDR2 SASEGT. The length of the CDR3 is 14 residues. Trimming cost V 4 bases and J 5 bases, with 9 bases left between them. CDR3 residues: CASSAGQDNSPLHF. The CDR3 region has the DNA TGTGCCAGCAGTGCGGGACAAGATAATTCACCCCTCCACTTT.

This chain links TRBV5-1 with TRBJ2-7; D may be TRBD1 or TRBD2 (5 bases each). This CDR3 contains 14 residues. V lost 4 bases and J lost 0, with 11 bases in between. Germline values: CDR1 SGHRS, CDR2 YFSETQ. In nucleotides, the CDR3 is TGCGCCAGCAGCCCGGGGCCTAGCTCCTACGAGCAGTACTTC. This translates into CASSPGPSSYEQYF.

The rearrangement links TRBV27 to TRBJ2-1, with D perhaps matching TRBD2 (5 bases). Trimming stripped 2 bases from V and 0 bases from J, with 8 bases between. CDR3 length equals 15 residues. Germline V gene lookup returns CDR1 MNHEY and CDR2 SMNVEV (reference sequence). The DNA of the CDR3 is TGTGCCAGCAGTTTACTGGGGAGCTCCTACAATGAGCAGTTCTTC. Encoded protein: CASSLLGSSYNEQFF.

Only one count was recorded for this clone. The J gene is TRBJ2-5, the V gene TRBV10-1; 10 bases are shared with TRBD2. After removal of 2 bases from V and 2 bases from J, the junction contained 5 bases not matched to a gene. This CDR3 spans 16 amino acids. Germline V gene data show CDR1 as WNHNN and CDR2 as SYGVQD (reference sequence). CDR3 sequence (DNA): TGCGCCAGCAGTGAGAGGCGGACTAGCGGACAAGAGACCCAGTACTTC. This codes for CASSERRTSGQETQYF.

The rearrangement joins TRBV11-2 to TRBJ2-4; D unclear. The V and J ends lost 7 bases and 0 bases respectively, with 7 bases between them. This CDR3 is 13 amino acids long. In germline, CDR1 is SGHAT, CDR2 FQNNGV. CDR3 protein: CASKPAAKNIQYF. DNA for the CDR3: TGTGCCAGCAAGCCAGCAGCCAAAAACATTCAGTACTTC. The whole variable domain, remainder taken from reference TRBV11-2 and TRBJ2-4, is EAGVAQSPRYKIIEKRQSVAFWCNPISGHATLYWYQQILGQGPKLLIQFQNNGVVDDSQLPKDRFSAERLKGVDSTLKIQPAKLEDSAVYLCASKPAAKNIQYFGAGTRLSVL.